Listed here is a single T cell receptor (beta chain). Its target is unknown. This sample was included in a study of OX40 agonist ivuxolimab in advanced cancers. General study findings and limits: Low normalized T-cell clonal expansion also characterized some of the nonresponders.

Trimming took off 1 base at V and 4 bases at J, with 7 bases between the two ends. Germline V CDR1 and CDR2: KGHSH, LQKENI. This CDR3 comprises 13 residues. Repertoires were generated with immunoSEQ multiplex PCR, while TCRdb's copy carries only in-frame clones and drops some. The sample shows roughly 100,000 clones, about nine tenths of them seen only once. V usage is TRBV18 and J usage is TRBJ1-2; TRBD1 is a possible D gene (5 bases). The source of this sequence is an adult with an advanced solid tumor such as melanoma, head and neck, liver or kidney cancer. The sample in question was CD4+ or CD8+ T cells sorted from blood, obtained in a trial of the OX40 agonist ivuxolimab. The CDR3 DNA reads TGTGCCAGCTCACCACTCGGGGGCTATGGCTACACCTTC. Amino acid sequence: CASSPLGGYGYTF.